The T cell receptor (beta chain) described here comes from a study of T cell responses to AZD1222 COVID-19 vaccine. Broader study findings: Spike-specific TCR breadth and depth were elevated following two AZD1222 doses. Only five or six individuals given AZD1222 were seropositive at baseline.

Second-dose intervals of approximately 4 or approximately 12 weeks were pooled. About this clone: The antigen is unknown.

TCRdb keeps only in-frame clones here, not all; method: immunoSEQ multiplex PCR. The sample lists about 77,000 clones, more than 85% occurring once. The sample in question was peripheral blood, obtained 28 days after the second AZD1222 dose. The TCR was taken from an adult who received the AZD1222 COVID-19 vaccine.

The CDR3 reads CASSWDRGYGYTF. The CDR3 DNA reads TGCGCCAGCAGCTGGGACAGGGGCTATGGCTACACCTTC. The chain combines TRBV5-1 with TRBJ1-2, with 10 bases lining up with TRBD1. Germline V gene data show CDR1 as SGHRS and CDR2 as YFSETQ. The CDR3 has 13 amino acids. Unmatched junction bases numbered 0, after V lost 3 bases and J lost 4 bases. Variable domain in full (rest from reference TRBV5-1 and TRBJ1-2): KAGVTQTPRYLIKTRGQQVTLSCSPISGHRSVSWYQQTPGQGLQFLFEYFSETQRNKGNFPGRFSGRQFSNSRSEMNVSTLELGDSALYLCASSWDRGYGYTFGSGTRLTVV.